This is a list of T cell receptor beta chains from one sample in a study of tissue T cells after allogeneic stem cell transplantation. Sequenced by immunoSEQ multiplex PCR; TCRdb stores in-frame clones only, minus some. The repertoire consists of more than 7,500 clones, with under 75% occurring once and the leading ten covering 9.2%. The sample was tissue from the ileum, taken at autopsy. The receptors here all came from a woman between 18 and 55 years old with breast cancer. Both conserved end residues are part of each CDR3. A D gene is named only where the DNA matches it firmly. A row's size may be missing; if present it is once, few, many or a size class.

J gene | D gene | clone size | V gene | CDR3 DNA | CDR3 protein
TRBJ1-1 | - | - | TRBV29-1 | TGCAGCGCTAAAGTAGGGGGAAGGGCCACTGAAGCTTTCTTT | CSAKVGGRATEAFF
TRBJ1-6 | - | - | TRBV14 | TGTGCCAGCAGCCAAGCGCCTCGGGGCGGCTATTCACCCCTCCACTTT | CASSQAPRGGYSPLHF
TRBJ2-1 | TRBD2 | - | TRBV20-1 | TGCAGTGCTAGTAGGGCTAGCGGGGGTTCACTCAATGAGCAGTTCTTC | CSASRASGGSLNEQFF
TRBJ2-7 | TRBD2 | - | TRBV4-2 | TGTGCCAGCAGCCAAGAATTTTTAGCGGGGAACAGGGAGCAGTACTTC | CASSQEFLAGNREQYF
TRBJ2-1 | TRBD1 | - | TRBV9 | TGTGCCAGCAGCTCCCCACCGACAGGGGCCTACAATGAGCAGTTCTTC | CASSSPPTGAYNEQFF
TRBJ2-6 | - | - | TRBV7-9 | TGTGCCAGCAGCCTTCCACCTTCTGGGGCCAACGTCCTGACTTTC | CASSLPPSGANVLTF
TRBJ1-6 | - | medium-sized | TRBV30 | TGTGCCTGCAGACAGGACGGGGGGTCCTATAATTCACCCCTCCACTTT | CACRQDGGSYNSPLHF
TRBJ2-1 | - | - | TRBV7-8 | TGTGCCAGCAGCCAATTAGACCGGGGGCAGTTCTTC | CASSQLDRGQFF
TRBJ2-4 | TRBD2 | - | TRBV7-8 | TGTGCCAGCAGCTATTCTACTAGCGGGGGAAAAAACATTCAGTACTTC | CASSYSTSGGKNIQYF
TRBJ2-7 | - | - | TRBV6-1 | TGTGCCAGCAGTGAACGGGCGGGGATTTCCTACGAGCAGTACTTC | CASSERAGISYEQYF
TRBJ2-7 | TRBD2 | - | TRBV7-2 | TGTGCCAGCAGCACAAGTCGGACTAGCGGGAGCGTATACTACGAGCAGTACTTC | CASSTSRTSGSVYYEQYF
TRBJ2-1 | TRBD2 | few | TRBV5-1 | TGCGCCAGCACCCCAGAAAGCGGGGGATACAATGAGCAGTTCTTC | CASTPESGGYNEQFF
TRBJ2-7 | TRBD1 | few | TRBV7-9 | TGTGCCAGCAGCTTGGGACAGGGTCTCTTCTACGAGCAGTACTTC | CASSLGQGLFYEQYF
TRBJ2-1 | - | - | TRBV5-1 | TGCGCCAGCAGCTTACAAGGGGTATCTGAGCAGTTCTTC | CASSLQGVSEQFF
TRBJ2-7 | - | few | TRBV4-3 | TGCGCCAGCATCATTACCGAGGGCGGTTCCATCTACGAGCAGTACTTC | CASIITEGGSIYEQYF
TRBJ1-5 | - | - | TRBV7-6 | TGTGCCAGCAGCTTAAAAGTCAATCAGCCCCAGCATTTT | CASSLKVNQPQHF
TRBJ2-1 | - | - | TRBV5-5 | TGTGCCAGCAGCCCGGACCGGGACTCACTCTACAATGAGCAGTTCTTC | CASSPDRDSLYNEQFF
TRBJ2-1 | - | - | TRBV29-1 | TGCAGCGTAGGGTCTCGGGATGAGCAGTTCTTC | CSVGSRDEQFF
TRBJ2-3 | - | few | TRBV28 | TGTGCCAGCAGTTTGTATGATACGCAGTATTTT | CASSLYDTQYF
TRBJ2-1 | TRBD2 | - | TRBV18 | TGTGCCAGCTCACCGGCGGGGGGCCACAATGAGCAGTTCTTC | CASSPAGGHNEQFF
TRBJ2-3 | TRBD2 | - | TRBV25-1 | TGTGCCAGCAGTGAGGGACTAGCGGGGGTCACAGATACGCAGTATTTT | CASSEGLAGVTDTQYF
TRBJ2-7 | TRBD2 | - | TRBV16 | TGTGCCAGCAGCCAATCGGCGGGAGAGTACTACGAGCAGTACTTC | CASSQSAGEYYEQYF
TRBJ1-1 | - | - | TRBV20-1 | TGCAGTGCGAGTAAGAGAAACAGCGTCGGCGTAGCTTTCTTT | CSASKRNSVGVAFF
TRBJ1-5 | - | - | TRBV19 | TGTGCCAGTAGTATAGATGGCAGGTATCAGCCCCAGCATTTT | CASSIDGRYQPQHF
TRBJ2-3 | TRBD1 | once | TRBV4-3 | TGCGCCAGCAGCCAAGAGGTGGCCAGGGGGACAGATACGCAGTATTTT | CASSQEVARGTDTQYF
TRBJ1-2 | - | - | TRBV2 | TGTGCCAGCAGTGACCGATCAACTCCGGGCCATGGCTACACCTTC | CASSDRSTPGHGYTF
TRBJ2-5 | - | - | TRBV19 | TGTGCCAGTAGTACGTCGGCAGGGATAGAGACCCAGTACTTC | CASSTSAGIETQYF
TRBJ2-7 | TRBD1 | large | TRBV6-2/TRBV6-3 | TGTGCCAGCACCCCTAGGTATGATACCGGGACAGGGACCCACGAGCAGTACTTC | CASTPRYDTGTGTHEQYF
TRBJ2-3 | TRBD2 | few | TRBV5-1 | TGCGCCAGCAGCCAGACTAGCGGGGGGCCCACAGATACGCAGTATTTT | CASSQTSGGPTDTQYF
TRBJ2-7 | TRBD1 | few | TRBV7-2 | TGTGCCAGCAGCTTAATGAGGACAGGGACCGGCGAGCAGTACTTC | CASSLMRTGTGEQYF
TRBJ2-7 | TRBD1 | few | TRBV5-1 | TGCGCCAGCAGCCACCGGGACAGTTCCTACGAGCAGTACTTC | CASSHRDSSYEQYF
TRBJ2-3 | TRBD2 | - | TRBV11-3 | TGTGCCAGCAGCTCCTCTAGCGGGGGTTATGGAGATACGCAGTATTTT | CASSSSSGGYGDTQYF
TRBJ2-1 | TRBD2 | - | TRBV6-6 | TGTGCCAGCAGTTACATCCTAGCGGGATCTTCATTTGAGCAGTTCTTC | CASSYILAGSSFEQFF
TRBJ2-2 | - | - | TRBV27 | TGTGCCAGCACTTTACATGGAACCGGGGAGCTGTTTTTT | CASTLHGTGELFF
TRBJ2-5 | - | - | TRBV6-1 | TGTGCCAGCAGTGAAGGGGCAAAGTACCAAGAGACCCAGTACTTC | CASSEGAKYQETQYF